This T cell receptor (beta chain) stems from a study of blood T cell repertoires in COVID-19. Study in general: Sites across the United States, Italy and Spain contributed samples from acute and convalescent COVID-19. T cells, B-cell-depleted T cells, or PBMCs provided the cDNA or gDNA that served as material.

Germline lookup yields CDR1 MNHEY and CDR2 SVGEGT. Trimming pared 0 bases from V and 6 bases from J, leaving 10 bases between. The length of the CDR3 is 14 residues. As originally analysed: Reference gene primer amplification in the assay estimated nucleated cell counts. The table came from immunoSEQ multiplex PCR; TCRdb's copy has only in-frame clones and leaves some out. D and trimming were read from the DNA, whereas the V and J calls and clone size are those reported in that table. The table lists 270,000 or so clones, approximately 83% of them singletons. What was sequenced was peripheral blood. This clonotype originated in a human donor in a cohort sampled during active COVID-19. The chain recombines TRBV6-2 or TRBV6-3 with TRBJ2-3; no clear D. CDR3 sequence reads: CASSYSMLRDTQYF. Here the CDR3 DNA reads TGTGCCAGCAGTTACTCGATGTTACGGGATACGCAGTATTTT.